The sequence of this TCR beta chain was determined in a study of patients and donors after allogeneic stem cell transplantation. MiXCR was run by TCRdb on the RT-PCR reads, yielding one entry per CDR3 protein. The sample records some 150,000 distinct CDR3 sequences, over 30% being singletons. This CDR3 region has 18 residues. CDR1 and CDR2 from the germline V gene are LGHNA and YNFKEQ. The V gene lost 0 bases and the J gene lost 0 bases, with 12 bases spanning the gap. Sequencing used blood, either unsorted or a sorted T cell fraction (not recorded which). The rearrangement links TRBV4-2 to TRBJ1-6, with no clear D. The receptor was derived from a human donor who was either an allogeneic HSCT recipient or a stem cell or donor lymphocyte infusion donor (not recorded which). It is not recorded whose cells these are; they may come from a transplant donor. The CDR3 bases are TGTGCCAGCAGCCAAGAGGTGGGTCTGAGCTCCTATAATTCACCCCTCCACTTT. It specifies CASSQEVGLSSYNSPLHF.